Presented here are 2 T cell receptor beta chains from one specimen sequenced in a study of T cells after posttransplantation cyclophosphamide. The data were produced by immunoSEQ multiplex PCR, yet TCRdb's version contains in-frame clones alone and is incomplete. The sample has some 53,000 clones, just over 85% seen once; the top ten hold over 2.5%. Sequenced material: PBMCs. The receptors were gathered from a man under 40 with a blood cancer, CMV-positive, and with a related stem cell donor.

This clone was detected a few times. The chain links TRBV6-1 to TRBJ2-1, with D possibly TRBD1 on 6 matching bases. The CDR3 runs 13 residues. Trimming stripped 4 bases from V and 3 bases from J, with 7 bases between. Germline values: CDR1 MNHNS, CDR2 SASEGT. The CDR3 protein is CASSGQVYNEQFF. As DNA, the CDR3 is TGTGCCAGCAGTGGACAGGTCTACAATGAGCAGTTCTTC.

CDR3 residues: CASSLELPALPIYNEQFF. CDR3 nucleotide sequence: TGTGCCAGCAGCTTAGAACTACCTGCCCTTCCCATCTACAATGAGCAGTTCTTC. The V gene is TRBV7-8, the J gene TRBJ2-1, with D uncertain. Germline V gene lookup returns CDR1 SGHVS and CDR2 FQNEAQ. Trimming pared 1 base from V and 3 bases from J, leaving 19 bases between. The CDR3 is 18 residues long.